Below are 9 T cell receptor beta chains sequenced from a single sample in a study of prognosis after radiotherapy for stage I lung cancer. Template was genomic DNA; TCR beta CDR3 amplified in two multiplex PCR rounds. During first-round PCR, primers specific to each TRBV and TRBJ gene were used. Each CDR3 protein gets one entry after TCRdb re-called the multiplex PCR reads with MiXCR. This sample has fewer than 40,000 distinct CDR3 sequences; around 30% occur once, and the top ten carry roughly 29%. Specimen: PBMCs, collected before or after stereotactic body radiation therapy (not recorded which). These receptors came from a donor of 50 years or more with non-small cell lung cancer.

Note on this clonotype: A far larger clone is a single base away, which makes a read error likely. The chain recombines TRBV6-4 with TRBJ1-2, with 7 bases fitting TRBD1. The CDR3 contains 14 residues. Germline trimming cut 7 bases from V and 2 bases from J; bases unmatched to any gene: 7. The germline CDR1 and CDR2 sequences are MRHNA and SNTAGT. The CDR3 DNA reads as TGTGCCAGCACCCCTCAGGGGGAAAACTATGGCTACACCTTC. This gives the protein CASTPQGENYGYTF.

The chain couples TRBV5-5 to TRBJ2-7; 9 nucleotides align to TRBD1. This CDR3 has 14 residues. The V gene's germline CDR1 is SGHKS and CDR2 YYEKEE (reference sequence). V dropped 4 bases and J dropped 2; count of bases not matched to a gene: 4. The CDR3 DNA is TGTGCCAGCAGCCCTTGGACAGGGGCCTACGAGCAGTACTTC. Its translation: CASSPWTGAYEQYF.

This clonotype was picked up many times. The rearrangement joins TRBV2 to TRBJ1-2; TRBD1 matches at 7 bases. This CDR3 comprises 13 residues. Germline CDR1 reads SNHLY; CDR2 reads FYNNEI. The J segment lost 3 bases and the V segment lost 6 bases, leaving 4 bases of the junction unmatched. The CDR3 region has the DNA TGTGCCAGCAGCTGGACAGGAGACTATGGCTACACCTTC. As protein: CASSWTGDYGYTF.

The rearrangement links TRBV27 to TRBJ2-3; D perhaps matches TRBD2 (6 bases). The V end was cut by 5 bases, the J end by 2 bases, with 20 bases between. This CDR3 is built from 17 residues. CDR1 and CDR2 from the germline V gene are MNHEY and SMNVEV (reference sequence). DNA of the CDR3: TGTGCCAGCAGTCCACCCCCCCTAGCGTCTATCACAGATACGCAGTATTTT. It is translated as CASSPPPLASITDTQYF.

The table lists this clonotype with many counts. The V and J genes are TRBV20-1 and TRBJ2-1, with TRBD2 as a possible D gene (6 bases). Trimming took 6 bases from V and 8 from J, leaving 17 bases between them. The CDR3 is 13 residues long. CDR1 DFQATT and CDR2 SNEGSKA come from the germline V gene (reference sequence). The CDR3 spells CSAGSGSFDEQFF. The CDR3 DNA sequence: TGCAGTGCCGGAAGCGGGTCTTTTGATGAGCAGTTCTTC.

This clonotype has just a few counts. One base away lies a much larger clone, so this may be a sequencing read error. CDR3 protein: CASSPRRGVGQETQYF. The CDR3 nucleotides are TGTGCCAGCAGTCCCCGGAGGGGGGTAGGTCAAGAGACCCAGTACTTC. The rearrangement uses TRBV7-2 and TRBJ2-5, with D perhaps assigned TRBD1 or TRBD2 (6 bases each). Germline V lookup: CDR1 SGHTA, CDR2 FQGNSA. This CDR3 spans 16 amino acids. Between the trimmed V and J ends, which lost 6 bases and 2 bases, there was a span of 19 bases.

The chain employs TRBV5-6 and TRBJ1-2; 7 bases are a match to TRBD1. Germline V lookup: CDR1 SGHDT, CDR2 YYEEEE. The length of the CDR3 is 16 residues. After removal of 4 bases from V and 2 bases from J, the junction contained 11 bases not matched to a gene. The CDR3 region is CASSPETGLGNYGYTF. The CDR3 DNA sequence: TGTGCCAGCAGCCCCGAGACAGGGCTCGGGAACTATGGCTACACCTTC.

The chain is built from TRBV20-1 and TRBJ1-2, with D perhaps TRBD1 (5 bases). The CDR3 runs 13 residues. Germline V CDR1 and CDR2: DFQATT, SNEGSKA (reference sequence). V lost 4 bases to trimming and J lost 9 bases, with 18 bases between them. This chain's CDR3 is CSATIGTVWCYTF. CDR3 DNA: TGCAGTGCTACAATTGGGACGGTCTGGTGCTACACCTTC.

A remark on this clonotype: A far larger clone is one base from this, pointing to a likely read error. The genes are TRBV6-4 and TRBJ1-2; D is uncertain. Germline CDR1 is MRHNA and CDR2 is SNTAGT. V was shortened by 6 bases and J by 4 bases, with 21 bases between the two germline ends. The CDR3 runs 16 residues. In DNA, the CDR3 is TGTGCCAGCAGGTCCAACCGGTCCTCGGCTCGCTATGGCTACACCTTC. It yields the protein CASRSNRSSARYGYTF.